This passage covers 20 T cell receptor beta chains from one sample sequenced in a study of T cell responses to AZD1222 COVID-19 vaccine. TCRdb's copy holds only in-frame clones and misses some; the assay was immunoSEQ multiplex PCR. Of some 130,000 clones listed, roughly nine tenths were seen once; the top ten hold around 5.9%. This material consisted of peripheral blood, taken on day 0 of AZD1222 vaccination. All receptors derive from an adult in good health.

This clone was detected only once. The CDR3 nucleotides read TGTGCCAGCAGGACCCGGGACAAGAACAATCAGCCCCAGCATTTT. Its protein product is CASRTRDKNNQPQHF. The V and J genes are TRBV2 and TRBJ1-5, with a possible D match to TRBD1 (6 bases). Trimming removed 6 bases from V and 3 bases from J, with 15 bases in between. Germline V gene lookup returns CDR1 SNHLY and CDR2 FYNNEI. The CDR3 length is 15 residues. Using reference TRBV2 and TRBJ1-5 for the parts outside the CDR3, the full variable domain is EPEVTQTPSHQVTQMGQEVILRCVPISNHLYFYWYRQILGQKVEFLVSFYNNEISEKSEIFDDQFSVERPDGSNFTLKIRSTKLEDSAMYFCASRTRDKNNQPQHFGDGTRLSIL.

J is TRBJ1-5 and V is TRBV6-6, with D perhaps TRBD1 (5 bases). Trimming pared 7 bases from V and 0 bases from J, leaving 10 bases between. Germline CDR1 reads MNHNY; CDR2 reads SVGAGI (reference sequence). This CDR3 region has 14 residues. As DNA, the CDR3 is TGTGCCAGCACCCTTAGGGGTAGCAATCAGCCCCAGCATTTT. This translates into CASTLRGSNQPQHF.

The chain carries TRBV18 and TRBJ1-1; the D gene is possibly TRBD1 (5 bases). CDR1 and CDR2 from the germline V gene are KGHSH and LQKENI. The CDR3 spans 14 residues. Trimming removed 6 bases at V and 6 bases at J, with 17 bases between. The CDR3 is CASSTNSGLAEAFF. CDR3 bases: TGTGCCAGCTCGACTAACTCAGGGCTGGCTGAAGCTTTCTTT.

This chain links TRBV19 with TRBJ1-2, with 8 bases aligning to TRBD1. CDR1 and CDR2 (germline): LNHDA, SQIVND (reference sequence). V trimming: 5 bases; J trimming: 8 bases; junction bases outside the gene matches: 10. The CDR3 totals 14 residues. CDR3 nucleotide sequence: TGTGCCAGTAGTCCCTTGACAGGGGCGGGAGGCTACACCTTC. Its translation is CASSPLTGAGGYTF.

The chain is built from TRBV6-6 and TRBJ2-1, with 10 bases identical to TRBD2. V lost 6 bases, J lost 6 bases, and 5 bases stayed unmatched. CDR1 is MNHNY, CDR2 SVGAGI, per germline (reference sequence). The CDR3 is 14 amino acids. The CDR3 DNA reads TGTGCCAGCAGGGAGCGGGGGGGCTTCAATGAGCAGTTCTTC. It codes for CASRERGGFNEQFF.

The rearrangement links TRBV27 to TRBJ2-2; 7 bases match TRBD2. V dropped 4 bases and J dropped 4; count of bases not matched to a gene: 6. Germline values: CDR1 MNHEY, CDR2 SMNVEV (reference sequence). The CDR3 has 15 amino acids. DNA of the CDR3: TGTGCCAGCAGTTCATCTCAGCGGGGCACCGGGGAGCTGTTTTTT. Translating it yields CASSSSQRGTGELFF.

The J gene is TRBJ1-1, the V gene TRBV7-2, with 10 bases fitting TRBD1. V lost 5 bases and J lost 6; bases outside the gene matches: 6. The CDR3 spans 14 residues. Germline values: CDR1 SGHTA, CDR2 FQGNSA. In DNA, the CDR3 is TGTGCCAGCAGCCCCCGGGACAGGGGCCCTGAAGCTTTCTTT. Residues: CASSPRDRGPEAFF.

J is TRBJ2-7 and V is TRBV4-2; D is undetermined. Germline values: CDR1 LGHNA, CDR2 YNFKEQ. The V gene lost 3 bases and the J gene lost 2 bases, with 14 bases spanning the gap. This CDR3 has 15 residues. The CDR3 bases are TGTGCCAGCAGCCACTTTATAGGTCCTACCTACGAGCAGTACTTC. This codes for CASSHFIGPTYEQYF.

The chain carries TRBV7-2 and TRBJ2-1, with D perhaps given as TRBD1 or TRBD2 (6 bases each). V lost 3 bases and J lost 5, with 14 bases in between. The CDR3 has 15 amino acids. CDR1 is SGHTA, CDR2 FQGNSA, per germline. The CDR3: CASSFDGGPNNEQFF. The CDR3, as DNA: TGTGCCAGCAGCTTTGATGGGGGGCCCAACAATGAGCAGTTCTTC.

The chain joins TRBV2 to TRBJ1-1; no clear D. V was cut by 7 bases and J by 5 bases, with 11 bases left in between. CDR1 SNHLY and CDR2 FYNNEI come from the germline V gene. This CDR3 has 12 residues. The CDR3 region is CASTRRETEAFF. The CDR3 coding sequence is TGTGCCAGCACTCGAAGGGAAACTGAAGCTTTCTTT.

CDR3 sequence (DNA): TGTGCCAGCCTCCAGAGGGGCTCTGGGGCCAACGTCCTGACTTTC. This gives the protein CASLQRGSGANVLTF. The gene calls are TRBV2 and TRBJ2-6; D may be TRBD1 or TRBD2 (5 bases each). Trimming left V 8 bases short and J 0 bases short, with 11 bases between. The CDR3 contains 15 residues. Germline CDR1 reads SNHLY; CDR2 reads FYNNEI.

The V call is TRBV28, the J call TRBJ2-5; D remains unclear. V dropped 1 base and J dropped 1 base, with 10 bases sitting between them. Germline CDR1 MDHEN, CDR2 SYDVKM. The CDR3 contains 15 residues. CDR3: CASSLSSRPQETQYF. The DNA of the CDR3 is TGTGCCAGCAGTTTATCTAGTCGTCCCCAAGAGACCCAGTACTTC.

The rearrangement uses TRBV9 and TRBJ2-5; D possibly corresponds to TRBD2 (7 bases). The length of the CDR3 is 14 residues. Per germline, CDR1 SGDLS and CDR2 YYNGEE. V lost 0 bases, J lost 3 bases, and 9 bases lay in between. CDR3 region: CASSVAGGEETQYF. Here the CDR3 DNA reads TGTGCCAGCAGCGTAGCGGGGGGCGAAGAGACCCAGTACTTC.

This rearrangement joins TRBV30 to TRBJ1-5, with D perhaps TRBD1 (5 bases). Trimming removed 3 bases at V and 6 bases at J, with 15 bases between. The CDR3 totals 14 residues. CDR1 is GTSNPN, CDR2 SVGIG, per germline (reference sequence). Written as DNA, the CDR3 is TGTGCCTGGAGCGTAGGGACCGCTCGTCAGCCCCAGCATTTT. Protein: CAWSVGTARQPQHF. The whole variable domain, remainder taken from reference TRBV30 and TRBJ1-5, is SQTIHQWPATLVQPVGSPLSLECTVEGTSNPNLYWYRQAAGRGLQLLFYSVGIGQISSEVPQNLSASRPQDRQFILSSKKLLLSDSGFYLCAWSVGTARQPQHFGDGTRLSIL.

The genes are TRBV2 and TRBJ2-2; 10 bases agree with TRBD2. Trimming cost V 8 bases and J 4 bases; bases outside gene matches: 10. The CDR3 is 16 amino acids. Germline V lookup: CDR1 SNHLY, CDR2 FYNNEI. The CDR3 DNA is TGTGCCAGCCGGAGAAGCGGGGGGGCGGGCACCGGGGAGCTGTTTTTT. It is translated as CASRRSGGAGTGELFF.

V is TRBV3-1 (or the pseudogene TRBV3-2) and J is TRBJ1-1; no reliable D call. Trimming pared 10 bases from V and 1 base from J, leaving 10 bases between. The CDR3 loop spans 12 amino acids. Looked up from germline, CDR1 is LGHDT and CDR2 is YNNKEL (reference sequence). DNA of the CDR3: TGTGCCACCTCACAGACGAACACTGAAGCTTTCTTT. It yields the protein CATSQTNTEAFF.

This clone was observed a single time. This chain links TRBV14 with TRBJ1-1, with a tentative D call TRBD1 (6 bases). The CDR3 runs to 14 residues. Per the germline V gene, CDR1 is SGHDN and CDR2 is FVKESK. V was shortened by 5 bases and J by 4 bases, with 14 bases between the two germline ends. CDR3 loop: CASSSWTVPTEAFF. Here the CDR3 DNA reads TGTGCCAGCAGCTCTTGGACAGTACCCACTGAAGCTTTCTTT.

The rearrangement joins TRBV12-3 or TRBV12-4 to TRBJ1-3; D is undetermined. CDR3 length: 11 residues. V lost 10 bases and J 0 bases, leaving 4 bases between the germline ends. The CDR3 protein is CATTSGNTIYF. CDR3 DNA sequence: TGTGCCACCACCTCTGGAAACACCATATATTTT.

This clone was seen only a few times. This chain connects TRBV7-9 to TRBJ1-1, with D maybe TRBD1 (6 bases). Trimming pared 9 bases from V and 5 bases from J, leaving 16 bases between. In germline, CDR1 is SEHNR, CDR2 FQNEAQ (reference sequence). This CDR3 is 13 amino acids long. The CDR3 nucleotides are TGTGCCAGTTCCAACCCGACAGGAACTGAAGCTTTCTTT. The encoded protein is CASSNPTGTEAFF.

The chain recombines TRBV15 with TRBJ2-5; TRBD1 or TRBD2 may be the D gene (5 bases each). V lost 8 bases, J lost 4 bases, and 17 bases lay in between. The CDR3 consists of 14 residues. From germline, CDR1 is LNHNV and CDR2 YYDKDF (reference sequence). In DNA form, the CDR3 reads TGTGCCACCGCCAGGGTTGAGGCGGGAGAGACCCAGTACTTC. Translation: CATARVEAGETQYF.